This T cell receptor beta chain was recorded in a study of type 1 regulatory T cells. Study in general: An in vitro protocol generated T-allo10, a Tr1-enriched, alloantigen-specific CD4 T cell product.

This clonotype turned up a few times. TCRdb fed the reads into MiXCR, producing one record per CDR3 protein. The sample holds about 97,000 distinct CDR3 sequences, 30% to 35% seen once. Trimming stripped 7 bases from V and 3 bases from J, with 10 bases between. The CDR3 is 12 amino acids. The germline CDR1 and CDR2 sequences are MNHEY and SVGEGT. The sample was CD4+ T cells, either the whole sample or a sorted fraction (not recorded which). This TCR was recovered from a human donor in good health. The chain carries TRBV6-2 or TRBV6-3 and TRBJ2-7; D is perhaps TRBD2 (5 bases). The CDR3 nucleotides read TGTGCCAGCAATGATGCGGGCTACGAGCAGTACTTC. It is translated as CASNDAGYEQYF.